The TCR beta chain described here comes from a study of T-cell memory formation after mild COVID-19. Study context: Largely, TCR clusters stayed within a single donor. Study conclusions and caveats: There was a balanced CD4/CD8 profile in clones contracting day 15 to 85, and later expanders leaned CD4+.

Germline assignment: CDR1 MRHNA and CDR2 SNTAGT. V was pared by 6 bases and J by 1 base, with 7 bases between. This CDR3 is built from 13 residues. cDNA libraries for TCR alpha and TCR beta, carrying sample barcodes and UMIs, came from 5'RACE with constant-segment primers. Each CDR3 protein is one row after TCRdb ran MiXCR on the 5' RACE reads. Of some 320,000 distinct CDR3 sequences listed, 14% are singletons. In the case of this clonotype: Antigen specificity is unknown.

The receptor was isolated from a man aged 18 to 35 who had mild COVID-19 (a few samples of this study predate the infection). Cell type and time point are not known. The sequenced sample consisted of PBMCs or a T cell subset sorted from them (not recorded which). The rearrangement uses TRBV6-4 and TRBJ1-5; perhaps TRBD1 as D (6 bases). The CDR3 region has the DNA TGTGCCAGCAGCACAGGGAGCAATCAGCCCCAGCATTTT. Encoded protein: CASSTGSNQPQHF.